The clone carrying this TCR beta chain was detected ten times or more. The antigen remains undetermined. The sample originates from a study of early T cells in non-severe SARS-CoV-2 infection. Study-wide background: Sequenced material consisted of bulk RNA (from unsorted whole blood), and chains were unpaired.

Attached unique molecular identifiers marked individual cDNA molecules. MiXCR, run by TCRdb on the 5' RACE reads, gives a single entry per CDR3 protein. The sample has more than 20,000 distinct CDR3 sequences, 4% seen once. Broader study findings: Comparison of clonotypes with VDJdb favored anti-spike CD8 responses while missing private and CD4 specificities.

The TCR was taken from an adult who was a healthcare worker with PCR-confirmed SARS-CoV-2 infection or an uninfected control (not recorded which). Sequencing was carried out using whole blood.

CDR3 region: CASSQDRLGDPNTEAFF. As DNA, the CDR3 is TGCGCCAGCAGCCAAGATCGACTGGGGGACCCTAACACTGAAGCTTTCTTT. The chain couples TRBV4-1 to TRBJ1-1, with D perhaps TRBD1 (5 bases). Germline-derived CDR1 and CDR2 are MGHRA and YSYEKL. Trimming took off 0 bases at V and 2 bases at J, with 16 bases between the two ends. This CDR3 is 17 amino acids long.